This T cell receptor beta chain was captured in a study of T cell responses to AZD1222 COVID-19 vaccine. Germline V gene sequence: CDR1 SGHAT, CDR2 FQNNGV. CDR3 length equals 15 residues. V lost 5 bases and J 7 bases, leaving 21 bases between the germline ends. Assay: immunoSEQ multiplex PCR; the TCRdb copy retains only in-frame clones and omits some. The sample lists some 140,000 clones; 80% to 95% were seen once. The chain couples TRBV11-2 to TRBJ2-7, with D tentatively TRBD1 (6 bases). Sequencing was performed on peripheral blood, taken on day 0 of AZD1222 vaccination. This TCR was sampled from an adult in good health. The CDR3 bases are TGTGCCAGCAGCGTACAGGCAGGGGTGAGAGGAGAGCAGTACTTC. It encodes CASSVQAGVRGEQYF.